This T cell receptor (beta chain) originates from a study of control samples from healthy donors and cancer patients. This CDR3 contains 16 residues. Sequencing used immunoSEQ multiplex PCR; TCRdb keeps in-frame clones, though not all of them. The sample has 80,000 to 100,000 clones, 70% to 90% seen once. The receptor was derived from a man younger than 45 in good health. The sample taken for sequencing was blood. The chain recombines TRBV21-1 with TRBJ1-3; TRBD1 is the table's D call and was not checked against the DNA. TRBV21-1 is reported as a pseudogene. The CDR3 DNA reads as TGTGCCAGCAGCAAAGGTCCCCCAGTCTCTGGAAACACCATATATTTT. Its protein product is CASSKGPPVSGNTIYF.